This TCR beta chain emerged from a study of blood T cell repertoires in COVID-19. The overall study: There were acute and convalescent COVID-19 samples, and they came from the United States, Italy and Spain. Sources were T cells, B-cell-depleted T cells, or PBMCs; the material itself was cDNA or gDNA.

Study processing details: Nucleated cell number was recorded as an estimate derived from reference gene primer amplification. This table comes from immunoSEQ multiplex PCR, and its TCRdb copy is limited to in-frame clones, with some not included. Clonal size and the V and J genes are those of that table, whereas D and trimming came from the DNA. The sample contains 210,000 or so clones, 84% of which appear only once. The CDR3 is 16 residues long. CDR1 and CDR2 (germline): LGHDT, YNNKEL (reference sequence). The junction had 9 bases not matched to a gene; V was cut back by 6 bases and J by 6 bases. Enrollment of patients from Seattle took place during active infection, with longitudinal follow-up.

Input material: peripheral blood. This TCR was recovered from an elderly woman with COVID-19, enrolled during active disease. The chain employs TRBV3-1 (or the pseudogene TRBV3-2) and TRBJ2-2; 11 nucleotides agree with TRBD2. CDR3 amino acids: CASSSIAGGLAGELFF. For the CDR3, the DNA is TGTGCCAGCAGTTCCATAGCGGGAGGGCTGGCCGGGGAGCTGTTTTTT.